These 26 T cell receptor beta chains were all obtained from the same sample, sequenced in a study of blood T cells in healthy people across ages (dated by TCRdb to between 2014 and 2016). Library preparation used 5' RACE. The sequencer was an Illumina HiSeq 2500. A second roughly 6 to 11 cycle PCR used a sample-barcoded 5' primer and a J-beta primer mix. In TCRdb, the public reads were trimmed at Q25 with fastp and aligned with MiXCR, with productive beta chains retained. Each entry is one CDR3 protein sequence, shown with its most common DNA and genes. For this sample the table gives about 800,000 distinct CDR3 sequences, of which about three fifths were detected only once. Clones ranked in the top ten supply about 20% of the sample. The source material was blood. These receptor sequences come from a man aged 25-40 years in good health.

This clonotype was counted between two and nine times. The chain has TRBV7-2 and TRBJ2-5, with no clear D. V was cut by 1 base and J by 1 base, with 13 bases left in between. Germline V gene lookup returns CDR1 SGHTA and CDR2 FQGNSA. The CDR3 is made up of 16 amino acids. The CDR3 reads CASSLGGPGIQETQYF. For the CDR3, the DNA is TGTGCCAGCAGCTTAGGCGGTCCTGGGATCCAAGAGACCCAGTACTTC.

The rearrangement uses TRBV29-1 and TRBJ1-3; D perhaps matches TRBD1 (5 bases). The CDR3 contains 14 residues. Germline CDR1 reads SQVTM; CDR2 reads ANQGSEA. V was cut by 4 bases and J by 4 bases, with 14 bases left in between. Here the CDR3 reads CSVVAQRGGNTIYF. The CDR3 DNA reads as TGCAGCGTTGTAGCACAACGGGGGGGAAACACCATATATTTT.

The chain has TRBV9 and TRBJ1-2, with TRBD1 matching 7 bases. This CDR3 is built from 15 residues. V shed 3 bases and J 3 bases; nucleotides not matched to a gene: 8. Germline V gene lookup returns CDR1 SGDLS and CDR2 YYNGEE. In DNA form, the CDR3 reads TGTGCCAGCAGCGGGGACAGCCGCTTATACTATGGCTACACCTTC. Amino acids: CASSGDSRLYYGYTF.

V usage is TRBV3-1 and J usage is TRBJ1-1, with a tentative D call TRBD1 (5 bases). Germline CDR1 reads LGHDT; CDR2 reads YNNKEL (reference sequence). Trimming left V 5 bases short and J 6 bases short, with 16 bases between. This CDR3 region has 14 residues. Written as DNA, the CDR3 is TGTGCCAGCAGCAATTCGAAGGGGTCCGCTGAAGCTTTCTTT. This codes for CASSNSKGSAEAFF.

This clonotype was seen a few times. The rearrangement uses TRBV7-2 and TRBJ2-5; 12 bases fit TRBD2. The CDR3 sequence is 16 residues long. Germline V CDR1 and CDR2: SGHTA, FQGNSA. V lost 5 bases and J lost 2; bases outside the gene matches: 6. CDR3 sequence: CASSPGLAGRQETQYF. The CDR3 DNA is TGTGCCAGCAGCCCTGGACTAGCGGGGCGTCAAGAGACCCAGTACTTC.

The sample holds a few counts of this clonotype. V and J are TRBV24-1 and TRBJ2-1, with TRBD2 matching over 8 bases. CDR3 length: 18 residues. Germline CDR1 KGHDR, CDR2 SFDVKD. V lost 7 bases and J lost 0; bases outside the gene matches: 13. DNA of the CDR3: TGTGCCACCAGCGACCCACTTAGCGGGAAGAGCTCCTACAATGAGCAGTTCTTC. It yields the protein CATSDPLSGKSSYNEQFF.

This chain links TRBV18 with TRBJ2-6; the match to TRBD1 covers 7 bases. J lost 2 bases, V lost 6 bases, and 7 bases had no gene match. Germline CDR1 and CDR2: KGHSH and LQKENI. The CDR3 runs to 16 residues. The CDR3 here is CASSLDRSAGANVLTF. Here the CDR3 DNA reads TGTGCCAGCTCCCTGGACAGGTCTGCTGGGGCCAACGTCCTGACTTTC.

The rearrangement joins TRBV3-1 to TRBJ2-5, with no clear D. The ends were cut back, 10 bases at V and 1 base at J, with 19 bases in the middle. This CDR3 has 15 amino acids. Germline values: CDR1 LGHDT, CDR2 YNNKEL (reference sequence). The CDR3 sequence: CATVKTEARQETQYF. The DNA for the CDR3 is TGTGCCACAGTAAAAACTGAGGCCCGCCAAGAGACCCAGTACTTC.

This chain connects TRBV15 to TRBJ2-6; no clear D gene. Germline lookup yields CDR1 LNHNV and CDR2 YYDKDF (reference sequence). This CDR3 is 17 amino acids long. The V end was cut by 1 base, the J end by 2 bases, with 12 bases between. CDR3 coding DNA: TGTGCCACCAGCAGAGTCGAGCTGGGCGCTGGGGCCAACGTCCTGACTTTC. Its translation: CATSRVELGAGANVLTF.

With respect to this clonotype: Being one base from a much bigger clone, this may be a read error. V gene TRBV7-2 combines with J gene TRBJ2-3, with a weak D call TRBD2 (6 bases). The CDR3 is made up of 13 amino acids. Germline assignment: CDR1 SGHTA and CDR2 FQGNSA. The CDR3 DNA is TGTGCCGGCAGCGCCGAAGCGGGTTCTCCGGAGTATTTT. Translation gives CAGSAEAGSPEYF.

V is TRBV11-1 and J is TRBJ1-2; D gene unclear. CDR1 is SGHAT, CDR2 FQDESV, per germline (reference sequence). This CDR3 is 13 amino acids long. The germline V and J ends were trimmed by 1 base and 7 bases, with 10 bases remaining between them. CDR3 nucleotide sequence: TGTGCCAGCAGCTTAGGGACTGCGGGTGGCTACACCTTC. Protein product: CASSLGTAGGYTF.

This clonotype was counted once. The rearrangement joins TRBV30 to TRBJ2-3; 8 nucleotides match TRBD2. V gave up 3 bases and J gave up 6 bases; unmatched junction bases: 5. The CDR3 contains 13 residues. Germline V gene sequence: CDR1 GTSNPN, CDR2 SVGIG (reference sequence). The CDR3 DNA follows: TGTGCCTGGAGCGGGGGGGGCGCGGATACGCAGTATTTT. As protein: CAWSGGGADTQYF.

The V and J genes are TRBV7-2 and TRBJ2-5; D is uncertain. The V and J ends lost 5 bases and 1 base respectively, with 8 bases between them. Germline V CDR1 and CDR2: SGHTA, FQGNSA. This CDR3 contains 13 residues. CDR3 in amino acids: CASSAAPQETQYF. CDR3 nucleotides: TGTGCCAGCAGCGCAGCCCCCCAAGAGACCCAGTACTTC.

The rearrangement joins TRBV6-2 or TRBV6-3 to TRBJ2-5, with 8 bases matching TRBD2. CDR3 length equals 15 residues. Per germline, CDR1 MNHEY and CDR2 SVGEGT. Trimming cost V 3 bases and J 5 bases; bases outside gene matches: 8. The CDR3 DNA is TGTGCCAGCAGTTATGGGGGGACTAGGTCTGAGACCCAGTACTTC. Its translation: CASSYGGTRSETQYF.

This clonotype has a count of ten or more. CDR3: CASSLGGTGIGYTF. The CDR3 nucleotides read TGTGCCAGCAGCTTAGGAGGGACAGGGATTGGGTACACCTTC. V usage is TRBV7-8 and J usage is TRBJ1-2, with 9 bases identical to TRBD1. The CDR3 totals 14 residues. Germline assignment: CDR1 SGHVS and CDR2 FQNEAQ. The J segment lost 11 bases and the V segment lost 1 base, leaving 8 bases of the junction unmatched.

The CDR3 sequence is CASSFGTGRRTEAFF. The CDR3 DNA sequence: TGTGCCAGCAGTTTTGGTACAGGGAGGCGCACTGAAGCTTTCTTT. The chain employs TRBV28 and TRBJ1-1; D might be TRBD1 (6 bases). The length of the CDR3 is 15 residues. Germline V lookup: CDR1 MDHEN, CDR2 SYDVKM. V dropped 3 bases and J dropped 4 bases, with 15 bases sitting between them.

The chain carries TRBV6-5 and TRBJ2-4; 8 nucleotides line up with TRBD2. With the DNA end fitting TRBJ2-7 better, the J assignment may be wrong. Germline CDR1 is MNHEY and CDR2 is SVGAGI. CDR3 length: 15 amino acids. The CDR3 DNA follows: TGTGCCAGCAGTTACTCGAACAGCGGGAGTACCGAGCAGTACTTC. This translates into CASSYSNSGSTEQYF.

CDR3 DNA: TGTGCCAGCAGCTCTCTAGGGTGGGAAGAGCAGTACTTC. This codes for CASSSLGWEEQYF. J is TRBJ2-7 and V is TRBV13; D gene unclear. V lost 4 bases to trimming and J lost 7 bases, with 14 bases between them. Germline lookup yields CDR1 PRHDT and CDR2 FYEKMQ (reference sequence). The length of the CDR3 is 13 residues.

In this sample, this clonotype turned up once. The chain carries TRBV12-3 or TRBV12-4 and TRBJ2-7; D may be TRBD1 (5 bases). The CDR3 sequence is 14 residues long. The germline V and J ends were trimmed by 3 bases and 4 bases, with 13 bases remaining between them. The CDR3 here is CASSLKGPPYEQYF. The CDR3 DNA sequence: TGTGCCAGCAGTTTGAAGGGGCCCCCGTACGAGCAGTACTTC.

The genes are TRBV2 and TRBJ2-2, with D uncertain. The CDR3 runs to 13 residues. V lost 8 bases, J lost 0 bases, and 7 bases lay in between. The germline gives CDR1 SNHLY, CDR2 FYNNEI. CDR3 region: CASGAANTGELFF. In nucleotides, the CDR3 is TGTGCCAGCGGAGCCGCGAACACCGGGGAGCTGTTTTTT.

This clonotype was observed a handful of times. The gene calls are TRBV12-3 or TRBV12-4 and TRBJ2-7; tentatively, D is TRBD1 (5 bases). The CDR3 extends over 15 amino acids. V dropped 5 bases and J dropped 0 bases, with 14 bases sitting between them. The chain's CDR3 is CASSIIDSNSYEQYF. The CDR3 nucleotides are TGTGCCAGCAGTATAATCGACAGCAACTCCTACGAGCAGTACTTC.

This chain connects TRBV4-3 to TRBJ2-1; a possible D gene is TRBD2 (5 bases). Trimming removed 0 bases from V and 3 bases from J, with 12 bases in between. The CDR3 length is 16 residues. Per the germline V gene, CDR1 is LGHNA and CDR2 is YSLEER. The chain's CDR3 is CASSQDSTSFYNEQFF. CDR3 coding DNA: TGCGCCAGCAGCCAAGACTCCACTAGTTTCTACAATGAGCAGTTCTTC.

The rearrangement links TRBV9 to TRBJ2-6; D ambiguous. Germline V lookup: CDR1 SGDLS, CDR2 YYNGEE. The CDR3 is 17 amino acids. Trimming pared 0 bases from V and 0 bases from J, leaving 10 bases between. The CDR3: CASSVGGPSSGANVLTF. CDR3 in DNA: TGTGCCAGCAGCGTAGGTGGACCAAGCTCTGGGGCCAACGTCCTGACTTTC.

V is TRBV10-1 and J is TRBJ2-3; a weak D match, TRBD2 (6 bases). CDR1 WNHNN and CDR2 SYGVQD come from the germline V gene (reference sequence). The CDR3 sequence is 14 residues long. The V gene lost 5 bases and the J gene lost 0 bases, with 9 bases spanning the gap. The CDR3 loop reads CASSKDYSTDTQYF. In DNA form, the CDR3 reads TGCGCCAGCAGTAAGGACTACAGCACAGATACGCAGTATTTT.

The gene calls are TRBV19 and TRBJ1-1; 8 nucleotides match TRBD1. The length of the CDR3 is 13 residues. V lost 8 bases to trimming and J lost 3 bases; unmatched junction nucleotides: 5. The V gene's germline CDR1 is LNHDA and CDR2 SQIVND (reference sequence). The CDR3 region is CASGMTGDTEAFF. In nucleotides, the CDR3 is TGTGCCAGTGGGATGACAGGGGACACTGAAGCTTTCTTT.

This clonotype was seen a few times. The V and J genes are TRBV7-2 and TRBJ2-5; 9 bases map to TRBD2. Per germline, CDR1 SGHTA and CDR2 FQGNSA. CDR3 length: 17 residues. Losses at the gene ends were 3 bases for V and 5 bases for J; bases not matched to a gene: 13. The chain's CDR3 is CASSFRPGLAQLETQYF. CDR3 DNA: TGTGCCAGCAGCTTCAGACCGGGACTAGCCCAGTTGGAGACCCAGTACTTC.